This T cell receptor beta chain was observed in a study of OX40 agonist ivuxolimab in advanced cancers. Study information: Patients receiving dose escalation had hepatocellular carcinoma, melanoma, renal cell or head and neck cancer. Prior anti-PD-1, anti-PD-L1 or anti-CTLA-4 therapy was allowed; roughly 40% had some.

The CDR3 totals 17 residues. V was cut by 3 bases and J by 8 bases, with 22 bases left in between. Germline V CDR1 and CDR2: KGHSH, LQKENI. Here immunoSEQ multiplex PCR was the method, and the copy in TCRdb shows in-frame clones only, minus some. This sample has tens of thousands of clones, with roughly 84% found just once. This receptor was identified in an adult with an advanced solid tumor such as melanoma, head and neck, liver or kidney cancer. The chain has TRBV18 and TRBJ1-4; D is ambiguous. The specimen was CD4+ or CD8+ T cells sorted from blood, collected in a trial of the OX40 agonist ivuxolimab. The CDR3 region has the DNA TGTGCCAGCTCACCCCGGCAATTAGGTAACGCGGGGGAAAAACTGTTTTTT. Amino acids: CASSPRQLGNAGEKLFF.